These T cell receptor beta chains were read from a single sample in a study of T-cell reconstitution after alpha-beta-depleted transplantation in children. TCRdb used MiXCR to reprocess the PCR reads, holding one entry per CDR3 protein. The sample consists of a few hundred thousand distinct CDR3 sequences, around 10% of them appearing once. The specimen was PBMCs from the stem cell graft donor, collected from the stem cell graft. These receptors were obtained from a human donor who donated a stem cell graft to a child with acute lymphoblastic leukemia. Each CDR3 is given with its conserved first and last residue. D genes are given only for firm matches. The size of a clone is reported for some rows only, either as once, few or many, or as a class for expanded clones.

d_call j_call v_call clone_size cdr3_nt cdr3_aa
TRBD1 TRBJ2-1 TRBV5-6 few TGTGCCAGCAGGGAACAGGGGGGCAACACGAATGAGCAGTTCTTC CASREQGGNTNEQFF
NA TRBJ2-7 TRBV5-1 few TGCGCCAGCAGCTTGGAGGCCGGGTCCGCCTACGAGCAGTACTTC CASSLEAGSAYEQYF
NA TRBJ2-5 TRBV12-3/TRBV12-4 NA TGTGCCAGCAGTTTAGAAGCGGTCGGGAAAGAGACCCAGTACTTC CASSLEAVGKETQYF
TRBD2 TRBJ2-7 TRBV7-2 few TGTGCCAGCAGCCCGACTAGCCTCTACGAGCAGTACTTC CASSPTSLYEQYF
TRBD1 TRBJ2-2 TRBV12-3/TRBV12-4 few TGTGCCAGCACGTACGGGACAGGGGTCCCCGGGGAGCTGTTTTTT CASTYGTGVPGELFF
TRBD1 TRBJ1-2 TRBV29-1 NA TGCAGCGTTGATAACCGTGAGATATTAGGACAGGGTCTTCTCTTC CSVDNREILGQGLLF
TRBD1 TRBJ1-2 TRBV12-5 many TGTGCTAGTGGTACACAGGGGGCCAGCGGCTACACCTTC CASGTQGASGYTF
TRBD2 TRBJ2-1 TRBV11-2 few TGTGCCAGCAGCTTAGGAGGACTAGCGGAGAGCTCCTACAATGAGCAGTTCTTC CASSLGGLAESSYNEQFF
NA TRBJ2-5 TRBV15 few TGTGCCACCAGCAGAGTCGCGGGGCGGCTAGAGGAGACCCAGTACTTC CATSRVAGRLEETQYF
NA TRBJ1-4 TRBV25-1 NA TGTGCCAGCAGTGAAGGGGGTTTTGAAAAACTGTTTTTT CASSEGGFEKLFF
NA TRBJ2-1 TRBV12-3/TRBV12-4 NA NA CASSFGSGREFF
NA TRBJ2-5 TRBV12-3/TRBV12-4 few TGTGCCAGCAGTTTATCCCCAAGGGGACACGAGACCCAGTACTTC CASSLSPRGHETQYF
TRBD2 TRBJ2-5 TRBV18 NA TGTGCCAGCTCACCTACTAGGACCGGGACTAGCGGGAGTACGGCCCAGTACTTC CASSPTRTGTSGSTAQYF
NA TRBJ2-2 TRBV6-2/TRBV6-3 few TGTGCCAGCAGTTACGGGGTTGGGGAGGACACCGGGGAGCTGTTTTTT CASSYGVGEDTGELFF
NA TRBJ2-5 TRBV6-2/TRBV6-3 many TGTGCCAGCCGAAGGCAGCAAGAGACCCAGTACTTC CASRRQQETQYF
NA TRBJ1-2 TRBV12-3/TRBV12-4 few TGTGCCAGCAGAGGAGCCTACGGCTACACCTTC CASRGAYGYTF
NA TRBJ2-5 TRBV7-9 NA TGTGCCAGCAGCTTAGACTACAGGGACCAAGAGACCCAGTACTTC CASSLDYRDQETQYF
TRBD2 TRBJ2-6 TRBV28 many TGTGCCAGCAGTGCCGGGACTAGCGGGAGAGGTGGGGCCAACGTCCTGACTTTC CASSAGTSGRGGANVLTF
NA TRBJ2-5 TRBV3-1 many TGTGCCAGCAGCCAAGATCGCGGGAAGGGGACCCAGTACTTC CASSQDRGKGTQYF
TRBD1 TRBJ2-7 TRBV15 NA TGTGCCACCAGCAGGTGGACAGGGCACCCAGGGGAGCAGTACTTC CATSRWTGHPGEQYF
TRBD1 TRBJ2-3 TRBV25-1 NA TGTGCCAGCGGACAGGGTGTTACAGATACGCAGTATTTT CASGQGVTDTQYF
NA TRBJ1-5 TRBV12-3/TRBV12-4 NA TGTGCCAGCAGCGATCCGGGGAATCAGCCCCAGCATTTT CASSDPGNQPQHF
TRBD2 TRBJ2-1 TRBV28 few TGTGCCAGCAGTTCACTCTCCGGGACTAGCGGCAATGAGCAGTTCTTC CASSSLSGTSGNEQFF
NA TRBJ2-1 TRBV20-1 few TGCAGTGCTTGTGGAGGAGGCCCGGTGTGCAATGAGCAGTTCTTC CSACGGGPVCNEQFF
TRBD2 TRBJ2-1 TRBV7-9 many TGTGCCAGCAGCGACCCGGGACTAGCGGAAAACAATGAGCAGTTCTTC CASSDPGLAENNEQFF
NA TRBJ2-5 TRBV5-1 NA TGCGCCAGCAGGGAAGGGGTGGAGACCCAGTACTTC CASREGVETQYF
NA TRBJ2-1 TRBV20-1 few TGCAGTGCTAGAGTGGACCCTCGCCTGACCTCCTACAATGAGCAGTTCTTC CSARVDPRLTSYNEQFF
NA TRBJ1-1 TRBV4-3 few TGCGCCAGCAGCCAGCTAACAGGGAACACTGAAGCTTTCTTT CASSQLTGNTEAFF
NA TRBJ2-5 TRBV5-1 few TGCGCCAGCAGCTCGGGGACTTTACACCAAGAGACCCAGTACTTC CASSSGTLHQETQYF
TRBD2 TRBJ2-7 TRBV7-9 many TGTGCCAGCAGCCCCGGGGCGGGAGAGGTCCACGAGCAGTACTTC CASSPGAGEVHEQYF
TRBD2 TRBJ2-6 TRBV12-3/TRBV12-4 many TGTGCCAGCAGCCCGATCGCGGGAGTCCCCGGGGCCAACGTCCTGACTTTC CASSPIAGVPGANVLTF